One and the same sample provided the 10 T cell receptor beta chains below, sequenced in a study of cytomegalovirus exposure and HLA in healthy donors. The PCR was carried out with 60 Vbeta primers and 13 Jbeta primers. The protocol was immunoSEQ multiplex PCR, while the TCRdb copy is restricted to in-frame clones and leaves out a portion. Among about 160,000 clones listed, roughly 81% were seen once. The sequenced material came from PBMCs. These receptors were collected from a young man in good health and CMV-seropositive.

The genes are TRBV19 and TRBJ1-2; 8 bases are shared with TRBD1. CDR1 is LNHDA, CDR2 SQIVND, per germline (reference sequence). V gave up 4 bases and J gave up 5 bases; unmatched junction bases: 6. This CDR3 is built from 14 residues. The CDR3 spells CASSKTGEWYGYTF. The CDR3 region has the DNA TGTGCCAGTAGTAAGACAGGGGAATGGTATGGCTACACCTTC. The variable domain in full, with the rest retrieved from reference TRBV19 and TRBJ1-2, is DGGITQSPKYLFRKEGQNVTLSCEQNLNHDAMYWYRQDPGQGLRLIYYSQIVNDFQKGDIAEGYSVSREKKESFPLTVTSAQKNPTAFYLCASSKTGEWYGYTFGSGTRLTVV.

The chain couples TRBV9 to TRBJ1-2, with D possibly matching TRBD1 (5 bases). Trimming stripped 0 bases from V and 6 bases from J, with 15 bases between. Germline V gene sequence: CDR1 SGDLS, CDR2 YYNGEE. The CDR3 is 15 residues long. DNA of the CDR3: TGTGCCAGCAGCGTAGCTTTGGTGGCGGGGCATGGCTACACCTTC. As protein: CASSVALVAGHGYTF.

This sequence joins TRBV7-6 and TRBJ2-7; TRBD1 agrees at 10 bases. Germline CDR1 reads SGHVS; CDR2 reads FNYEAQ. There are 16 residues in the CDR3. Trimming cost V 0 bases and J 3 bases; bases outside gene matches: 5. In nucleotides, the CDR3 is TGTGCCAGCAGCTTAGCGCCCGGGACAGGGGACTACGAGCAGTACTTC. It encodes CASSLAPGTGDYEQYF.

In the case of this clone: One end of the junction does not line up with germline, which may come from a read error. The genes are TRBV7-9 and TRBJ2-7, with TRBD2 matching 11 bases. The germline V gene encodes CDR1 SEHNR and CDR2 FQNEAQ (reference sequence). The CDR3 extends over 14 amino acids. The CDR3 sequence is CSSSNSGGAWEQYF. In DNA form, the CDR3 reads TGTTCCAGCAGCAATAGCGGGGGGGCGTGGGAGCAGTACTTC.

The chain combines TRBV5-1 with TRBJ1-2; TRBD1 aligns across 8 bases. This CDR3 is 14 amino acids long. CDR1 SGHRS and CDR2 YFSETQ come from the germline V gene. V lost 0 bases, J lost 10 bases, and 8 bases stayed unmatched. CDR3 region: CASSLDGGQVFYTF. The CDR3 nucleotides are TGCGCCAGCAGCTTGGACGGGGGACAGGTCTTCTACACCTTC.

The rearrangement joins TRBV9 to TRBJ1-1, with TRBD1 matching over 7 bases. V gave up 3 bases and J gave up 3 bases; unmatched junction bases: 8. The germline V gene encodes CDR1 SGDLS and CDR2 YYNGEE. This CDR3 has 15 amino acids. The CDR3 DNA reads TGTGCCAGCAGCGCCGAGGGGGCCAGGGACACTGAAGCTTTCTTT. Encoded protein: CASSAEGARDTEAFF. Full variable domain (remainder filled in from reference TRBV9 and TRBJ1-1): DSGVTQTPKHLITATGQRVTLRCSPRSGDLSVYWYQQSLDQGLQFLIQYYNGEERAKGNILERFSAQQFPDLHSELNLSSLELGDSALYFCASSAEGARDTEAFFGQGTRLTVV.

The gene calls are TRBV6-1 and TRBJ2-2; 7 bases map to TRBD2. The CDR3 runs to 17 residues. Germline CDR1 is MNHNS and CDR2 is SASEGT. V gave up 4 bases and J gave up 2 bases; unmatched junction bases: 10. This CDR3 reads CASSALGGGGNTGELFF. CDR3 coding DNA: TGTGCCAGCAGTGCCTTGGGGGGGGGTGGTAACACCGGGGAGCTGTTTTTT.

This chain connects TRBV7-2 to TRBJ2-3; 8 nucleotides agree with TRBD1. This CDR3 has 14 amino acids. Trimming took 5 bases from V and 2 from J; bases not matched to a gene: 3. The germline CDR1 and CDR2 sequences are SGHTA and FQGNSA. The CDR3 loop is CASSRDRYTDTQYF. The CDR3 DNA reads TGTGCCAGCAGCCGGGACAGGTACACAGATACGCAGTATTTT.

The chain employs TRBV4-1 and TRBJ2-1, with D maybe TRBD2 (6 bases). This CDR3 is built from 17 residues. V was pared by 1 base and J by 0 bases, with 13 bases between. Germline V gene data show CDR1 as MGHRA and CDR2 as YSYEKL. In nucleotides, the CDR3 is TGCGCCAGCAGCCAAGTAGGGGACTCTTACTCCTACAATGAGCAGTTCTTC. Residues: CASSQVGDSYSYNEQFF.

The rearrangement uses TRBV4-3 and TRBJ1-2, with 8 bases aligning to TRBD1. There are 14 residues in the CDR3. From germline, CDR1 is LGHNA and CDR2 YSLEER. V trimming: 3 bases; J trimming: 6 bases; junction bases outside the gene matches: 6. CDR3 residues: CASSQPDREDGYTF. The CDR3 DNA is TGCGCCAGCAGCCAGCCGGACAGGGAGGATGGCTACACCTTC.